This TCR beta chain is from a study of response to subunit inactivated influenza vaccine. Germline assignment: CDR1 SGHKS and CDR2 YYEKEE (reference sequence). V shed 3 bases and J shed 7 bases, with 13 bases lying between them. The CDR3 length is 13 residues. TCRdb passed the RT-PCR reads through MiXCR, listing each CDR3 protein once. This sample has 500,000 to 600,000 distinct CDR3 sequences, with roughly 12% found just once. This sample also appeared in a second study, on T cells expressing NK-cell markers. Per that paper: Scientists made TCR beta cDNA using 5'RACE template switching with UMIs. Seven HCMV-seropositive donors and one seronegative donor made up the eight sequenced donors. Similarly, these clonotypes led the CD3+CD56-NKG2C+ fraction as well in a handful of donors. Nothing established the HCMV specificity of expanded NKG2C+ T cell clones.

This chain uses TRBV5-5 with TRBJ1-2; a weak D match, TRBD1 (6 bases). The clonotype comes from a man in his forties or fifties who received an inactivated influenza vaccine. The sample consisted of PBMCs from blood, taken on the day of vaccination. The CDR3 sequence is CASSSAGARGYTF. Written as DNA, the CDR3 is TGTGCCAGCAGCTCGGCGGGGGCGCGTGGCTACACCTTC.